Detailed here is one T cell receptor beta chain. Its antigen remains unidentified. Germline V gene sequence: CDR1 LNHDA, CDR2 SQIVND (reference sequence). Trimming took 9 bases from V and 12 from J, leaving 14 bases between them. This CDR3 is built from 10 residues. The sample belongs to a study of regulatory T cells in long-lasting Graves disease. Study conclusions and caveats: Persistent Graves' patients possessed reduced TCR diversity relative to recently diagnosed ones.

According to the study, TCR beta libraries were built with iRepertoire HTBI primers and CDR3-region Arm-PCR. Each CDR3 protein is one row after TCRdb ran MiXCR on the multiplex PCR reads. This repertoire shows some 490,000 distinct CDR3 sequences, 12% found once; its top ten account for over 7%. Described time point: newly diagnosed GD, antithyroid drugs for less than 3 months. Making the TCR library involved RNA that had been extracted from PBMCs. The data also belong to a second study, concerning T cells in Graves' hyperthyroidism and ophthalmopathy. This second study says: TCR CDR3 underwent first-round RT-PCR with the HTBI primer set.

Material: peripheral blood mononuclear cells (PBMCs), obtained at new diagnosis, from a patient treated with antithyroid drugs. V and J are TRBV19 and TRBJ1-1, with unresolved D. This TCR was recovered from a woman in her 30s with Graves disease. CDR3: CASSQEETFF. Written as DNA, the CDR3 is TGTGCCAGCAGCCAAGAGGAGACTTTCTTT.